These 31 T cell receptor beta chains came from one sample sequenced in a study of molecular identifiers for immune sequencing clone quantification. One entry per CDR3 protein results from TCRdb running MiXCR on the PCR reads. The sample carries about 97,000 distinct CDR3 sequences, more than 20% recorded once. Sequencing was done on a sample of naive CD8+ T cells from blood, with Jurkat cell RNA spiked in. Subset noted: FACS-sorted CD8+CD4-CCR7+CD45RA+ naive T cells. These receptors were taken from a human donor in good health. Some libraries in this study had Jurkat cell RNA spiked in.

This clonotype came up once. Just one base apart from a much larger clone, this may be a read error. CDR3 nucleotides: TGTGCCAGTAGTTCTTTGTTCGGGCGGGGTTACGATGGCAATCAGCCCCCGCATTTT. Protein product: CASSSLFGRGYDGNQPPHF. The rearrangement links TRBV19 to TRBJ1-5; no firm D call. The CDR3 runs to 19 residues. CDR1 and CDR2 from the germline V gene are LNHDA and SQIVND (reference sequence).

This clonotype has at least ten counts. J is TRBJ2-7 and V is TRBV12-3 or TRBV12-4; 7 bases are shared with TRBD2. There are 14 residues in the CDR3. The ends lost 6 bases at V and 5 bases at J; junction bases unmatched: 10. CDR3 sequence (DNA): TGTGCCAGCAGCCCAGCGGGAAGCGGCCACGAGCAGTACTTC. Its translation: CASSPAGSGHEQYF.

This clonotype showed up many times. This rearrangement joins TRBV9 to TRBJ2-5; 11 nucleotides agree with TRBD2. The CDR3 is made up of 17 amino acids. The ends lost 3 bases at V and 1 base at J; junction bases unmatched: 8. Germline V gene data show CDR1 as SGDLS and CDR2 as YYNGEE. The CDR3 sequence is CASSGLAGGKFQETQYF. CDR3 bases: TGTGCCAGCAGCGGGCTAGCGGGGGGAAAATTCCAAGAGACCCAGTACTTC.

This clonotype was counted ten times or more. The chain employs TRBV13 and TRBJ2-7; TRBD2 aligns across 7 bases. CDR1 and CDR2 from the germline V gene are PRHDT and FYEKMQ (reference sequence). V shed 0 bases and J 7 bases; nucleotides not matched to a gene: 9. The CDR3 totals 15 residues. The CDR3 DNA reads TGTGCCAGCAGCTTAGGTCCGGGAGGAAGGGCAGAGCAGTACTTC. Protein product: CASSLGPGGRAEQYF.

This clonotype showed up many times. CDR3 nucleotides: TGTGCCAGCAGCTTAGATTCCCTAGCGACCTACGAGCAGTACTTC. It yields the protein CASSLDSLATYEQYF. The V and J genes are TRBV7-2 and TRBJ2-7, with a weak D call TRBD2 (6 bases). Trimming stripped 1 base from V and 2 bases from J, with 12 bases between. The CDR3 runs 15 residues. CDR1 SGHTA and CDR2 FQGNSA come from the germline V gene.

About this clonotype: The junction departs from the called germline gene at one end, perhaps through a read error. J is TRBJ1-5 and V is TRBV6-5; 8 bases are shared with TRBD1. This CDR3 comprises 15 residues. Germline assignment: CDR1 MNHEY and CDR2 SVGAGI. The CDR3 nucleotides read TGTGCCAGCAGCTACGGACAGGGAGGGGATCAGCCCCTGCATTTT. It translates to CASSYGQGGDQPLHF.

The V call is TRBV9, the J call TRBJ2-2, with D tentatively TRBD2 (6 bases). The germline gives CDR1 SGDLS, CDR2 YYNGEE. Between the trimmed V and J ends, which lost 4 bases and 0 bases, there was a span of 22 bases. The CDR3 length is 19 residues. CDR3 in amino acids: CASSPTGLPVISNTGELFF. CDR3 DNA sequence: TGTGCCAGCAGCCCCACGGGACTGCCGGTTATTTCGAACACCGGGGAGCTGTTTTTT.

This clonotype was seen ten or more times. The CDR3 is CASSGGTGPHEQYF. The CDR3 nucleotides are TGTGCCAGCAGCGGGGGGACAGGGCCCCACGAGCAGTACTTC. This chain joins TRBV7-9 and TRBJ2-7, with 9 bases matching TRBD1. Germline V CDR1 and CDR2: SEHNR, FQNEAQ (reference sequence). The CDR3 covers 14 residues. Trimming took 5 bases from V and 5 from J; bases not matched to a gene: 7.

This clonotype was observed at least ten times. The chain employs TRBV14 and TRBJ1-2; no clear D gene. This CDR3 has 15 amino acids. CDR1 SGHDN and CDR2 FVKESK come from the germline V gene. Trimming removed 0 bases at V and 4 bases at J, with 12 bases between. In nucleotides, the CDR3 is TGTGCCAGCAGCCAAGATTCGCGGGGAACCTATGGCTACACCTTC. This sequence encodes CASSQDSRGTYGYTF.

Ten or more counts support this clonotype. The chain employs TRBV9 and TRBJ2-7; tentatively, D is TRBD2 (6 bases). Trimming pared 7 bases from V and 2 bases from J, leaving 10 bases between. CDR3 length: 12 residues. Germline CDR1 and CDR2: SGDLS and YYNGEE. CDR3 in amino acids: CASSRGTYEQYF. The CDR3 region has the DNA TGTGCCAGCTCCCGGGGGACCTACGAGCAGTACTTC.

The chain employs TRBV6-5 and TRBJ2-5, with D tentatively TRBD2 (5 bases). The CDR3 sequence is 13 residues long. The germline CDR1 and CDR2 sequences are MNHEY and SVGAGI. V gave up 4 bases and J gave up 5 bases, with 11 bases separating them. The CDR3 is CASSSGRGETQYF. The CDR3 DNA is TGTGCCAGCAGTTCGGGCCGAGGGGAGACCCAGTACTTC.

There are many counts of this clonotype. The chain uses TRBV20-1 and TRBJ2-3; 7 bases match TRBD1. Germline V gene data show CDR1 as DFQATT and CDR2 as SNEGSKA (reference sequence). This CDR3 has 15 amino acids. Trimming took 3 bases from V and 2 from J; bases not matched to a gene: 8. CDR3 in amino acids: CSASDWTGNTDTQYF. CDR3 DNA: TGCAGTGCTAGCGACTGGACAGGCAACACAGATACGCAGTATTTT.

At least ten counts were recorded for this clonotype. The V call is TRBV4-2, the J call TRBJ2-1, with 8 bases lining up with TRBD2. With 2 bases clipped from V and 3 bases from J, the junction kept 3 bases outside the gene matches. Germline V lookup: CDR1 LGHNA, CDR2 YNFKEQ. This CDR3 region has 15 residues. CDR3 loop: CASSQPSGYYNEQFF. The CDR3 bases are TGTGCCAGCAGCCAACCTAGCGGGTACTACAATGAGCAGTTCTTC.

This clonotype was seen ten or more times. The chain employs TRBV7-9 and TRBJ1-5, with D tentatively TRBD1 (6 bases). This CDR3 spans 15 amino acids. Germline V gene sequence: CDR1 SEHNR, CDR2 FQNEAQ (reference sequence). With 3 bases removed from V and 6 bases from J, the gap between germline ends came to 15 bases. The CDR3 protein is CASSFGQKSGQPQHF. The CDR3, as DNA: TGTGCCAGCAGCTTCGGACAGAAGAGCGGTCAGCCCCAGCATTTT.

Regarding this clonotype: Compared with germline, one end of the junction differs, possibly owing to a read error. This chain links TRBV6-2 or TRBV6-3 with TRBJ2-6, with D uncertain. The CDR3 totals 16 residues. Germline CDR1 is MNHEY and CDR2 is SVGEGT. CDR3 DNA sequence: TGTGCCCGCAGTTACCCCAACACGGTGTGGGCCAACGGCCTGACTTTC. Translated: CARSYPNTVWANGLTF.

The sample holds a few counts of this clonotype. The CDR3 sequence: CASSHRQGLYEQYF. DNA for the CDR3: TGTGCCAGCAGCCACCGACAGGGTCTCTACGAGCAGTACTTC. This chain uses TRBV7-9 with TRBJ2-7; 7 bases map to TRBD1. The CDR3 runs to 14 residues. Germline V gene lookup returns CDR1 SEHNR and CDR2 FQNEAQ (reference sequence). Trimming cost V 5 bases and J 3 bases; bases outside gene matches: 7.

This clonotype was detected only a few times. V and J are TRBV6-6 and TRBJ2-7; 10 nucleotides align to TRBD2. Germline CDR1 MNHNY, CDR2 SVGAGI (reference sequence). This CDR3 has 15 amino acids. V lost 2 bases to trimming and J lost 3 bases; unmatched junction nucleotides: 4. The CDR3 is CASSYVLAGDYEQYF. CDR3 DNA sequence: TGTGCCAGCAGTTACGTCCTAGCGGGGGACTACGAGCAGTACTTC.

This clonotype was found many times. This chain joins TRBV10-3 and TRBJ2-7; D might be TRBD1 (7 bases). The ends were cut back, 10 bases at V and 2 bases at J, with 24 bases in the middle. The CDR3 covers 16 residues. Germline V gives CDR1 ENHRY, CDR2 SYGVKD. CDR3 amino acids: CATTTGSSSSAYEQYF. The CDR3 region has the DNA TGTGCCACCACGACAGGGAGTAGCTCTAGCGCCTACGAGCAGTACTTC.

The chain carries TRBV7-9 and TRBJ1-1, with D possibly matching TRBD1 (6 bases). CDR3 length: 15 residues. CDR1 is SEHNR, CDR2 FQNEAQ, per germline (reference sequence). V lost 1 base and J lost 0, with 9 bases in between. CDR3 in amino acids: CASSLEQGMNTEAFF. The CDR3 DNA reads TGTGCCAGCAGCTTAGAACAGGGAATGAACACTGAAGCTTTCTTT.

The V and J genes are TRBV6-2 or TRBV6-3 and TRBJ2-1, with D tentatively TRBD1 (5 bases). Per germline, CDR1 MNHEY and CDR2 SVGEGT. CDR3 length equals 14 residues. The V end was cut by 2 bases, the J end by 3 bases, with 8 bases between. Here the CDR3 reads CASSYGADYNEQFF. The CDR3 DNA is TGTGCCAGCAGTTACGGGGCAGACTACAATGAGCAGTTCTTC.

This clonotype appeared many times. The chain has TRBV4-1 and TRBJ2-7; D perhaps matches TRBD1 (6 bases). There are 15 residues in the CDR3. V lost 4 bases and J lost 0, with 13 bases in between. Germline CDR1 and CDR2: MGHRA and YSYEKL. The CDR3 region has the DNA TGCGCCAGCAGCCTGTCCCGGGACACCTCCTACGAGCAGTACTTC. Translating gives CASSLSRDTSYEQYF.

As for this clonotype: A read error may be the cause here, since a much bigger clone is one base away. The chain uses TRBV5-1 and TRBJ2-7; 8 bases line up with TRBD1. CDR3 size: 13 residues. CDR1 is SGHRS and CDR2 is YFSETQ in the germline V gene. The CDR3, as DNA: TGCACCAGCAGCCCCGGACAGGGCGACGAGCAGTACTTC. Its translation is CTSSPGQGDEQYF.

The chain couples TRBV29-1 to TRBJ2-2; possibly TRBD2 for D (6 bases). CDR1 and CDR2 (germline): SQVTM, ANQGSEA. The CDR3 sequence is 12 residues long. The CDR3 DNA sequence: TGCGTAGGAGGGTCGAACACCGGGGAGCTGTTTTTT. Amino acid sequence: CVGGSNTGELFF.

This chain connects TRBV3-1 to TRBJ2-1; no reliable D call. Germline V gene sequence: CDR1 LGHDT, CDR2 YNNKEL (reference sequence). The CDR3 sequence is 16 residues long. V was cut by 8 bases and J by 0 bases, with 17 bases left in between. The CDR3, as DNA: TGTGCCAGCGGCCTCGGAGCTTCTAGCTCCTACAATGAGCAGTTCTTC. This codes for CASGLGASSSYNEQFF.

For this clonotype: This sequence may be a read error, since a much larger clone differs from it by one base. The chain recombines TRBV12-3 or TRBV12-4 with TRBJ1-1; D is possibly TRBD1 (6 bases). Trimming shortened V by 6 bases and J by 3 bases, and 17 bases separated the two germline ends. The CDR3 has 15 residues. The CDR3 bases are TGTGCCAGCAGAAAACAGGGCCGGTGGTACACTGAAGCTTTCTTT. The encoded protein is CASRKQGRWYTEAFF.

The sample holds many counts of this clonotype. The chain is built from TRBV20-1 and TRBJ2-7; D perhaps matches TRBD2 (6 bases). The CDR3 runs 13 residues. From germline, CDR1 is DFQATT and CDR2 SNEGSKA (reference sequence). V shed 6 bases and J shed 2 bases, with 14 bases lying between them. The CDR3 bases are TGCAGTGCCTCAGGAGGGAGGCCCTACGAGCAGTACTTC. Translation gives CSASGGRPYEQYF.

A word on this clonotype: A clone one base away is much larger, so this may be a read error. V usage is TRBV5-1 and J usage is TRBJ2-3, with 7 bases matching TRBD2. The CDR3 length is 14 residues. The junction had 5 bases not matched to a gene; V was cut back by 1 base and J by 6 bases. Germline CDR1 reads SGHRS; CDR2 reads YFSETQ. The CDR3 loop reads CASSLLCGSDTQYF. The CDR3 DNA reads TGCGCCAGCAGCTTGCTGTGCGGGAGTGATACGCAGTATTTT.

This clonotype was found many times. The gene calls are TRBV20-1 and TRBJ2-3, with D maybe TRBD2 (6 bases). V was clipped by 0 bases and J by 4 bases, with 14 bases between them. Germline V gene data show CDR1 as DFQATT and CDR2 as SNEGSKA (reference sequence). CDR3 length: 15 residues. The CDR3 region has the DNA TGCAGTGCTAGAGAGGGGGGACCGCACCCAGATACGCAGTATTTT. Translation: CSAREGGPHPDTQYF.

Note on this clonotype: At one boundary the junction diverges from the germline segment, which might be a read error. The chain carries TRBV4-1 and TRBJ2-7, with D perhaps assigned TRBD1 or TRBD2 (5 bases each). The CDR3 extends over 14 amino acids. Germline values: CDR1 MGHRA, CDR2 YSYEKL. The CDR3 nucleotides read TGCGCCAGCAGCCAATCGAGGGGCAGCTACGAGCGGTACTTC. Its translation: CASSQSRGSYERYF.

Regarding this clonotype: Given a much more abundant clone one base away, this may be a read error. The chain is built from TRBV28 and TRBJ2-7, with D unresolved. The CDR3 runs to 15 residues. Trimming removed 4 bases at V and 3 bases at J, with 16 bases between. In germline, CDR1 is MDHEN, CDR2 SYDVKM. The CDR3 DNA reads TGTGCCAGCAGTTCCCGGGTAGTCGGAGACTACGAGCAGTACTTC. This gives the protein CASSSRVVGDYEQYF.

This clonotype was recorded a few times. J is TRBJ2-1 and V is TRBV10-3; D ambiguous. The CDR3 is 14 residues long. From germline, CDR1 is ENHRY and CDR2 SYGVKD. The V end was cut by 7 bases, the J end by 0 bases, with 10 bases between. The CDR3 coding sequence is TGTGCCATCATGAGTGGAACCTCCTACAATGAGCAGTTCTTC. Residues: CAIMSGTSYNEQFF.